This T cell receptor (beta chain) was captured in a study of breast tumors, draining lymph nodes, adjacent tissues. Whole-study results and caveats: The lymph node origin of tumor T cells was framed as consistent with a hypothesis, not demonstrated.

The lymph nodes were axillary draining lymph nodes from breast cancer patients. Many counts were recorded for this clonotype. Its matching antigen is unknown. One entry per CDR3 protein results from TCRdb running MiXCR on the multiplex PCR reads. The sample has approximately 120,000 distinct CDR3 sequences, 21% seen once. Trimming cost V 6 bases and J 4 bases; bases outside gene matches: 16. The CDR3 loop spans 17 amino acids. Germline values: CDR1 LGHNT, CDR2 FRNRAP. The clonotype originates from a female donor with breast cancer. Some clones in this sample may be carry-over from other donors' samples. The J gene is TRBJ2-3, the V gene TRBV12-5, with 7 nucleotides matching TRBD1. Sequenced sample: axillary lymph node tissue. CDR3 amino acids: CASGLRGTARFPDTQYF. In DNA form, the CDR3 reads TGTGCTAGTGGCTTAAGGGGGACAGCGAGGTTCCCAGATACGCAGTATTTT. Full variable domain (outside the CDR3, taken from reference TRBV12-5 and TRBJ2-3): DARVTQTPRHKVTEMGQEVTMRCQPILGHNTVFWYRQTMMQGLELLAYFRNRAPLDDSGMPKDRFSAEMPDATLATLKIQPSEPRDSAVYFCASGLRGTARFPDTQYFGPGTRLTVL.